What follows are 23 T cell receptor beta chains derived from one specimen sequenced in a study of response to subunit inactivated influenza vaccine. TCRdb re-analysed the RT-PCR reads in MiXCR, keeping a single row per CDR3 protein. The profile shows 450,000 to 600,000 distinct CDR3 sequences, less than 8% of them singletons. The source was PBMCs from blood, collected 23 to 25 months after vaccination. These receptors all come from a man aged 50-75 years who received an inactivated influenza vaccine.

V gene TRBV9 combines with J gene TRBJ2-1; D unclear. The germline V and J ends were trimmed by 3 bases and 6 bases, with 7 bases remaining between them. There are 12 residues in the CDR3. CDR1 SGDLS and CDR2 YYNGEE come from the germline V gene. The CDR3 DNA sequence: TGTGCCAGCAGCGGAGCGTTCAATGAGCAGTTCTTC. Protein sequence: CASSGAFNEQFF.

This clonotype was seen only a few times. V gene TRBV19 combines with J gene TRBJ1-2, with 8 positions matching TRBD1. Germline V gene lookup returns CDR1 LNHDA and CDR2 SQIVND (reference sequence). The J segment lost 5 bases and the V segment lost 8 bases, leaving 7 bases of the junction unmatched. CDR3 length: 13 amino acids. CDR3 nucleotides: TGTGCCAGTGCTGACAGGGGAACTTATGGCTACACCTTC. Its translation: CASADRGTYGYTF.

This clonotype has at least ten counts. The chain recombines TRBV6-2 or TRBV6-3 with TRBJ2-1; D is possibly TRBD1 (5 bases). V lost 5 bases and J 6 bases, leaving 17 bases between the germline ends. The CDR3 runs to 15 residues. CDR1 is MNHEY and CDR2 is SVGEGT in the germline V gene. The CDR3 region has the DNA TGTGCCAGCAGTGACGCATCAAACAGGCTCAATGAGCAGTTCTTC. Translation gives CASSDASNRLNEQFF.

This clonotype has a handful of counts. The gene calls are TRBV11-2 and TRBJ2-3; D may correspond to TRBD1 or TRBD2 (6 bases each). CDR1 is SGHAT and CDR2 is FQNNGV in the germline V gene. V was pared by 0 bases and J by 14 bases, with 21 bases between. The CDR3 length is 15 residues. This CDR3 is CASSLDMSGADPWYF. As DNA, the CDR3 is TGTGCCAGCAGCTTAGATATGTCGGGGGCCGATCCCTGGTATTTT.

This clonotype turned up a few times. The V and J genes are TRBV5-6 and TRBJ2-1; tentatively, D is TRBD1 or TRBD2 (5 bases each). The CDR3 has 16 residues. Germline CDR1 and CDR2: SGHDT and YYEEEE. V dropped 2 bases and J dropped 0 bases, with 12 bases sitting between them. DNA of the CDR3: TGTGCCAGCAGCTTCCTCAGGGAGATCTCCTACAATGAGCAGTTCTTC. It is translated as CASSFLREISYNEQFF.

The chain carries TRBV20-1 and TRBJ2-7; 8 nucleotides agree with TRBD2. Germline V gives CDR1 DFQATT, CDR2 SNEGSKA (reference sequence). J was trimmed by 0 bases and V by 2 bases; bases with no gene match: 3. The CDR3 contains 14 residues. CDR3: CSARSGGSSYEQYF. The CDR3 DNA reads as TGCAGTGCTAGAAGCGGGGGCAGCTCCTACGAGCAGTACTTC.

This clonotype has ten or more counts. This rearrangement joins TRBV7-2 to TRBJ2-5; perhaps TRBD2 as D (7 bases). CDR3 length equals 16 residues. The germline gives CDR1 SGHTA, CDR2 FQGNSA. The V end lost 1 base, the J end lost 2 bases, and 14 bases lay between the germline ends. The CDR3 region is CASSLVAGGLQETQYF. CDR3 nucleotides: TGTGCCAGCAGCTTAGTGGCCGGGGGGCTGCAAGAGACCCAGTACTTC.

The rearrangement links TRBV20-1 to TRBJ2-5, with a possible D match to TRBD1 (6 bases). The CDR3 contains 14 residues. Germline lookup yields CDR1 DFQATT and CDR2 SNEGSKA (reference sequence). Trimming pared 3 bases from V and 7 bases from J, leaving 18 bases between. The DNA of the CDR3 is TGCAGTGCTAGCCTACAGGGCTACTTCTGGACCCAGTACTTC. Its translation is CSASLQGYFWTQYF.

This chain connects TRBV7-9 to TRBJ1-2; 8 nucleotides align to TRBD1. In germline, CDR1 is SEHNR, CDR2 FQNEAQ (reference sequence). The V gene end was trimmed by 8 bases and the J gene end by 8 bases; junction bases not matched to a gene: 13. This CDR3 comprises 14 residues. The CDR3 sequence: CASRMTGVPYGYTF. As DNA, the CDR3 is TGTGCCAGCCGCATGACAGGGGTTCCCTACGGCTACACCTTC.

This clonotype was seen repeatedly, ten times or more. The chain is built from TRBV9 and TRBJ2-7, with 7 bases fitting TRBD1. The CDR3 contains 14 residues. V dropped 4 bases and J dropped 2; count of bases not matched to a gene: 6. Germline lookup yields CDR1 SGDLS and CDR2 YYNGEE. The CDR3 coding sequence is TGTGCCAGCAGCCCATGGGACAGTACCTACGAGCAGTACTTC. It specifies CASSPWDSTYEQYF. Filled out from reference TRBV9 and TRBJ2-7, the complete variable domain reads DSGVTQTPKHLITATGQRVTLRCSPRSGDLSVYWYQQSLDQGLQFLIQYYNGEERAKGNILERFSAQQFPDLHSELNLSSLELGDSALYFCASSPWDSTYEQYFGPGTRLTVT.

This clonotype was detected only a few times. The CDR3 DNA sequence: TGCAGTGGGATACAGGGGACAGGCAATCAGCCCCAGCATTTT. Protein: CSGIQGTGNQPQHF. V and J are TRBV20-1 and TRBJ1-5; TRBD1 matches 7 bases. CDR3 length: 14 amino acids. Germline V lookup: CDR1 DFQATT, CDR2 SNEGSKA (reference sequence). The V gene end was trimmed by 7 bases and the J gene end by 2 bases; junction bases not matched to a gene: 8.

This clonotype was counted only a few times. The chain is built from TRBV4-2 and TRBJ2-7, with D perhaps TRBD1 or TRBD2 (6 bases each). The CDR3 totals 15 residues. Germline V gives CDR1 LGHNA, CDR2 YNFKEQ. Trimming removed 5 bases from V and 2 bases from J, with 16 bases in between. CDR3 nucleotides: TGTGCCAGCAGCTACCTGGGGGGCAGACCCTACGAGCAGTACTTC. Protein sequence: CASSYLGGRPYEQYF.

A note on this clonotype: This clone may be a read error of a much larger clone one base away. The CDR3 ends on some other residue instead of the conserved phenylalanine or tryptophan, so this is likely a read error. This sequence joins TRBV24-1 and TRBJ2-7; no definite D call. The CDR3 length is 12 residues. Germline V gene data show CDR1 as KGHDR and CDR2 as SFDVKD. V was pared by 4 bases and J by 2 bases, with 5 bases between. The CDR3 DNA reads as TGTGCCACCAGTGACTCTACCTACGAGCAGTACTCC. This sequence encodes CATSDSTYEQYS.

The chain links TRBV7-2 to TRBJ2-1; 7 nucleotides agree with TRBD2. The ends lost 1 base at V and 7 bases at J; junction bases unmatched: 4. There are 14 residues in the CDR3. The germline CDR1 and CDR2 sequences are SGHTA and FQGNSA. CDR3 nucleotides: TGTGCCAGCAGCTTAGGACTAGCTAGAAATGAGCAGTTCTTC. Encoded protein: CASSLGLARNEQFF.

This clonotype was seen a few times. This chain uses TRBV12-3 or TRBV12-4 with TRBJ2-3, with 13 bases matching TRBD2. Trimming took 5 bases from V and 8 from J; bases not matched to a gene: 7. CDR3 size: 15 residues. CDR3 nucleotides: TGTGCCAGCAGTCGGACTAGCGGGGGACCGGGTACGCAGTATTTT. Its protein is CASSRTSGGPGTQYF.

In its sample, this clonotype was seen a few times. The chain employs TRBV11-1 and TRBJ2-1; a possible D gene is TRBD2 (6 bases). With 5 bases removed from V and 8 bases from J, the gap between germline ends came to 16 bases. The germline gives CDR1 SGHAT, CDR2 FQDESV (reference sequence). The CDR3 covers 14 residues. The CDR3 DNA reads as TGTGCCAGCAGCCCGTCGGGGGTTTTCTATGAGCAGTTCTTC. Translation: CASSPSGVFYEQFF.

This clonotype was observed at least ten times. The CDR3 loop is CASSQLTGYLAGANVLTF. In nucleotides, the CDR3 is TGTGCCAGCAGCCAATTGACAGGGTACCTCGCAGGGGCCAACGTCCTGACTTTC. The chain employs TRBV3-1 and TRBJ2-6; the match to TRBD1 covers 7 bases. Germline V gives CDR1 LGHDT, CDR2 YNNKEL (reference sequence). With 2 bases clipped from V and 4 bases from J, the junction kept 11 bases outside the gene matches. The CDR3 runs 18 residues. Combining the CDR3 with reference TRBV3-1 and TRBJ2-6 gives the whole variable domain DTAVSQTPKYLVTQMGNDKSIKCEQNLGHDTMYWYKQDSKKFLKIMFSYNNKELIINETVPNRFSPKSPDKAHLNLHINSLELGDSAVYFCASSQLTGYLAGANVLTFGAGSRLTVL.

This clonotype was observed a few times. The chain uses TRBV11-2 and TRBJ1-3, with D unclear. In germline, CDR1 is SGHAT, CDR2 FQNNGV. The CDR3 consists of 16 residues. V lost 1 base and J 0 bases, leaving 10 bases between the germline ends. The CDR3 region has the DNA TGTGCCAGCAGCTTAGCGACGGCCAGCTCTGGAAACACCATATATTTT. The encoded protein is CASSLATASSGNTIYF. Full variable domain (missing parts from reference TRBV11-2 and TRBJ1-3): EAGVAQSPRYKIIEKRQSVAFWCNPISGHATLYWYQQILGQGPKLLIQFQNNGVVDDSQLPKDRFSAERLKGVDSTLKIQPAKLEDSAVYLCASSLATASSGNTIYFGEGSWLTVV.

The gene calls are TRBV29-1 and TRBJ1-2; D might be TRBD1 (5 bases). The CDR3 length is 13 residues. The germline CDR1 and CDR2 sequences are SQVTM and ANQGSEA. The V gene lost 6 bases and the J gene lost 2 bases, with 13 bases spanning the gap. CDR3 nucleotide sequence: TGCAGCGTGGCAGGACACCCAAACTATGGCTACACCTTC. Its protein is CSVAGHPNYGYTF.

Turning to this clonotype: A much more abundant neighbour one base away suggests this may be a read error. V and J are TRBV7-9 and TRBJ2-2; 7 bases line up with TRBD2. The CDR3 loop spans 16 amino acids. The germline V gene has CDR1 SEHNR and CDR2 FQNEAQ (reference sequence). V dropped 6 bases and J dropped 3; count of bases not matched to a gene: 10. The CDR3 loop is CASRKSGMFDTGELFF. In nucleotides, the CDR3 is TGTGCCAGCAGAAAGAGCGGGATGTTCGACACCGGGGAGCTGTTTTTT.

This clonotype was seen a few times. J is TRBJ1-5 and V is TRBV12-3 or TRBV12-4; D remains ambiguous. Between the trimmed V and J ends, which lost 0 bases and 6 bases, there was a span of 9 bases. This CDR3 region has 14 residues. The CDR3 DNA is TGTGCCAGCAGTTTAGCGCGCAGTGGTCAGCCCCAGCATTTT. It encodes CASSLARSGQPQHF.

The chain's CDR3 is CASSLEGLGPETQYF. DNA for the CDR3: TGTGCCAGCAGCTTAGAGGGGCTGGGGCCGGAGACCCAGTACTTC. The chain combines TRBV7-9 with TRBJ2-5, with a possible D match to TRBD1 (5 bases). The CDR3 contains 15 residues. With 1 base removed from V and 5 bases from J, the gap between germline ends came to 14 bases. From germline, CDR1 is SEHNR and CDR2 FQNEAQ (reference sequence).

The table lists this clonotype with a few counts. This chain connects TRBV19 to TRBJ2-2; 9 nucleotides align to TRBD1. The CDR3 extends over 15 amino acids. Germline trimming cut 9 bases from V and 8 bases from J; bases unmatched to any gene: 13. The germline V gene has CDR1 LNHDA and CDR2 SQIVND (reference sequence). CDR3 sequence: CASRGGQGPLGELFF. Here the CDR3 DNA reads TGTGCCAGCCGAGGGGGACAGGGCCCATTGGGGGAGCTGTTTTTT.